The present T cell receptor (beta chain) was sequenced within a study of T cell changes during pregnancy in multiple sclerosis. Clones were sequenced by immunoSEQ multiplex PCR, and TCRdb holds only the in-frame ones, with some missing. The sample contains around 95,000 clones, about 90% of which appear only once. CDR1 and CDR2 from the germline V gene are SGDLS and YYNGEE. CDR3 size: 15 residues. The V end lost 0 bases, the J end lost 2 bases, and 9 bases lay between the germline ends. This specimen was peripheral blood, taken after pregnancy. The chain links TRBV9 to TRBJ2-1; a weak D match, TRBD2 (5 bases). The receptor was derived from a female donor with multiple sclerosis, enrolled in a pregnancy study. CDR3 protein: CASSVDGSAYNEQFF. Here the CDR3 DNA reads TGTGCCAGCAGCGTAGATGGTAGCGCCTACAATGAGCAGTTCTTC.